Presented here are 30 T cell receptor beta chains from one specimen sequenced in a study of T cell responses to AZD1222 COVID-19 vaccine. TCRdb keeps only in-frame clones here, not all; method: immunoSEQ multiplex PCR. The repertoire holds fewer than 120,000 clones, with roughly 93% as singletons. The sample was peripheral blood, taken 28 days after the second AZD1222 dose. Receptors originate from an adult who received the AZD1222 COVID-19 vaccine.

The J gene is TRBJ1-2, the V gene TRBV18; 7 bases align to TRBD1. This CDR3 is 20 amino acids long. CDR1 KGHSH and CDR2 LQKENI come from the germline V gene. The V gene end was trimmed by 3 bases and the J gene end by 5 bases; junction bases not matched to a gene: 24. The CDR3 DNA is TGTGCCAGCTCACCTCCCGGGGGGCACGCCGCACAGGGGCTTAGATATGGCTACACCTTC. Protein: CASSPPGGHAAQGLRYGYTF.

The chain combines TRBV2 with TRBJ1-5; D gene uncertain. CDR1 SNHLY and CDR2 FYNNEI come from the germline V gene. Trimming took off 7 bases at V and 1 base at J, with 8 bases between the two ends. The CDR3 is 13 amino acids. The CDR3, as DNA: TGTGCCAGCATCCCAGACAGCAATCAGCCCCAGCATTTT. It translates to CASIPDSNQPQHF.

The chain links TRBV20-1 to TRBJ1-1, with unresolved D. The CDR3 runs 14 residues. Germline assignment: CDR1 DFQATT and CDR2 SNEGSKA (reference sequence). V was pared by 3 bases and J by 1 base, with 12 bases between. CDR3 sequence reads: CSASKVGGNTEAFF. CDR3 nucleotide sequence: TGCAGTGCTAGTAAGGTAGGAGGGAACACTGAAGCTTTCTTT.

The V and J genes are TRBV5-4 and TRBJ2-5, with D perhaps matching TRBD2 (5 bases). The CDR3 covers 17 residues. V gave up 0 bases and J gave up 0 bases, with 15 bases separating them. The V gene's germline CDR1 is SGHNT and CDR2 YYREEE (reference sequence). The CDR3 region has the DNA TGTGCCAGCAGCTTGGCCCCCCGGCTAGCAGACCAAGAGACCCAGTACTTC. It is translated as CASSLAPRLADQETQYF.

The chain recombines TRBV29-1 with TRBJ2-1, with D maybe TRBD1 (5 bases). This CDR3 is built from 13 residues. Germline CDR1 is SQVTM and CDR2 is ANQGSEA. V lost 3 bases, J lost 7 bases, and 13 bases lay in between. The CDR3 DNA follows: TGCAGCGTTGAGGTGACAGCACCGAATGAGCAGTTCTTC. It translates to CSVEVTAPNEQFF.

This chain joins TRBV6-1 and TRBJ2-7, with 7 bases lining up with TRBD2. The CDR3 length is 15 residues. The V and J ends lost 0 bases and 4 bases, in that order; junction bases with no gene match: 6. Germline V CDR1 and CDR2: MNHNS, SASEGT. The DNA for the CDR3 is TGTGCCAGCAGTGAAGCGCTGGGAGGGGCTTACGAGCAGTACTTC. Translating gives CASSEALGGAYEQYF.

The chain recombines TRBV19 with TRBJ2-7; D is unresolved. The CDR3 covers 14 residues. The ends were cut back, 5 bases at V and 3 bases at J, with 14 bases in the middle. Germline CDR1 is LNHDA and CDR2 is SQIVND (reference sequence). CDR3 residues: CASSPWISHYEQYF. The CDR3 DNA follows: TGTGCCAGTAGTCCTTGGATTTCTCACTACGAGCAGTACTTC.

This clone showed up just once. The chain uses TRBV11-2 and TRBJ1-5; D remains ambiguous. V shed 1 base and J shed 3 bases, with 10 bases lying between them. The CDR3 sequence is 15 residues long. Germline CDR1 reads SGHAT; CDR2 reads FQNNGV. DNA of the CDR3: TGTGCCAGCAGCTTAGTGGCAGGCTACAATCAGCCCCAGCATTTT. Translated: CASSLVAGYNQPQHF.

This clone appeared a single time. This same CDR3 is encoded by further DNA sequences in the sample. J is TRBJ2-2 and V is TRBV2; a weak D match, TRBD2 (5 bases). V was clipped by 7 bases and J by 5 bases, with 11 bases between them. Germline CDR1 is SNHLY and CDR2 is FYNNEI. The CDR3 covers 13 residues. CDR3 in DNA: TGTGCCAGCAAGGAGGTAGAAACCGGGGAGCTGTTTTTT. Protein: CASKEVETGELFF. Drawing the rest from reference TRBV2 and TRBJ2-2, the complete variable domain is EPEVTQTPSHQVTQMGQEVILRCVPISNHLYFYWYRQILGQKVEFLVSFYNNEISEKSEIFDDQFSVERPDGSNFTLKIRSTKLEDSAMYFCASKEVETGELFFGEGSRLTVL.

The rearrangement links TRBV11-2 to TRBJ2-7; perhaps TRBD1 as D (5 bases). This CDR3 contains 13 residues. Germline V CDR1 and CDR2: SGHAT, FQNNGV. The ends were cut back, 1 base at V and 2 bases at J, with 6 bases in the middle. Here the CDR3 DNA reads TGTGCCAGCAGCTTAGCAGGGACCTACGAGCAGTACTTC. The encoded protein is CASSLAGTYEQYF.

J is TRBJ2-7 and V is TRBV5-1; D not certain. The CDR3 sequence is 15 residues long. V was shortened by 0 bases and J by 5 bases, with 15 bases between the two germline ends. The V gene's germline CDR1 is SGHRS and CDR2 YFSETQ. The CDR3: CASSLGAAPAHEQYF. The CDR3 DNA reads TGCGCCAGCAGCTTGGGTGCCGCTCCGGCCCACGAGCAGTACTTC.

The V call is TRBV12-3 or TRBV12-4, the J call TRBJ2-7; D unresolved. V was clipped by 3 bases and J by 6 bases, with 9 bases between them. The CDR3 consists of 12 residues. Written as DNA, the CDR3 is TGTGCCAGCAGTTTCTTCGCTGCCGAGCAGTACTTC. Translated: CASSFFAAEQYF.

The rearrangement links TRBV27 to TRBJ1-1, with D tentatively TRBD1 (5 bases). The length of the CDR3 is 16 residues. The germline CDR1 and CDR2 sequences are MNHEY and SMNVEV (reference sequence). V dropped 5 bases and J dropped 0 bases, with 16 bases sitting between them. The CDR3 loop is CASSLFRTLMNTEAFF. CDR3 coding DNA: TGTGCCAGCAGTCTCTTTCGGACATTAATGAACACTGAAGCTTTCTTT.

The J gene is TRBJ2-7, the V gene TRBV2; D is undetermined. Germline CDR1 is SNHLY and CDR2 is FYNNEI. The germline V and J ends were trimmed by 5 bases and 3 bases, with 5 bases remaining between them. The CDR3 sequence is 11 residues long. The CDR3 nucleotides are TGTGCCAGCAGTCCGGTCTACGAGCAGTACTTC. Its translation: CASSPVYEQYF.

The chain has TRBV14 and TRBJ1-2; D unresolved. This CDR3 region has 14 residues. Germline values: CDR1 SGHDN, CDR2 FVKESK. V was cut by 1 base and J by 5 bases, with 11 bases left in between. CDR3 sequence (DNA): TGTGCCAGCAGCCAAGTAGGCAGCATATATGGCTACACCTTC. Its protein is CASSQVGSIYGYTF.

The chain has TRBV19 and TRBJ2-3; a weak D match, TRBD2 (6 bases). Trimming removed 8 bases at V and 0 bases at J, with 18 bases between. Germline V gene data show CDR1 as LNHDA and CDR2 as SQIVND (reference sequence). The CDR3 runs to 16 residues. The CDR3 nucleotides are TGTGCCAGTGGGAGAGGGGCGGGACTTAGCACAGATACGCAGTATTTT. This gives the protein CASGRGAGLSTDTQYF.

The chain joins TRBV18 to TRBJ2-1; 8 positions match TRBD2. The CDR3 sequence is 16 residues long. Germline CDR1 reads KGHSH; CDR2 reads LQKENI. V gave up 6 bases and J gave up 6 bases; unmatched junction bases: 13. CDR3: CASSPTGLERSNEQFF. The CDR3 nucleotides read TGTGCCAGCTCCCCCACGGGACTAGAGAGGTCCAATGAGCAGTTCTTC.

The chain is built from TRBV3-1 (or the pseudogene TRBV3-2) and TRBJ1-1; D is unclear. V dropped 1 base and J dropped 0 bases, with 12 bases sitting between them. The germline CDR1 and CDR2 sequences are LGHDT and YNNKEL (reference sequence). The CDR3 has 16 amino acids. This chain's CDR3 is CASSQVPRNMNTEAFF. CDR3 DNA sequence: TGTGCCAGCAGCCAAGTCCCACGAAACATGAACACTGAAGCTTTCTTT.

V usage is TRBV7-2 and J usage is TRBJ1-1; TRBD1 might be the D (5 bases). Germline V lookup: CDR1 SGHTA, CDR2 FQGNSA. The CDR3 is 14 amino acids. The ends were cut back, 6 bases at V and 5 bases at J, with 16 bases in the middle. CDR3 sequence (DNA): TGTGCCAGCAGGCAGGGTGCGGAAGAAACTGAAGCTTTCTTT. Its protein is CASRQGAEETEAFF.

This clone turned up a few times. The chain carries TRBV30 and TRBJ1-6; D remains unclear. This CDR3 is built from 12 residues. V was cut by 0 bases and J by 11 bases, with 8 bases left in between. The germline V gene has CDR1 GTSNPN and CDR2 SVGIG (reference sequence). CDR3 region: CAWSVGSPPLHF. Written as DNA, the CDR3 is TGTGCCTGGAGTGTCGGGTCTCCACCCCTCCACTTT.

V gene TRBV28 combines with J gene TRBJ1-1; D remains ambiguous. Trimming shortened V by 3 bases and J by 10 bases, and 21 bases separated the two germline ends. The germline V gene has CDR1 MDHEN and CDR2 SYDVKM. The CDR3 loop spans 15 amino acids. In DNA form, the CDR3 reads TGTGCCAGCAGTTTGGCGGACGGTCCTAAAGGCGGAGCTTTCTTT. The encoded protein is CASSLADGPKGGAFF.

CDR3 region: CASSSGQGSTEAFF. In DNA, the CDR3 is TGTGCCAGCAGTTCGGGACAGGGGAGCACTGAAGCTTTCTTT. The genes are TRBV6-4 and TRBJ1-1; TRBD1 aligns across 10 bases. The CDR3 length is 14 residues. Trimming removed 5 bases from V and 4 bases from J; junction bases left unmatched: 4. CDR1 and CDR2 from the germline V gene are MRHNA and SNTAGT.

This clone was seen just once. The V and J genes are TRBV4-1 and TRBJ1-5, with D possibly TRBD1 on 5 matching bases. V lost 3 bases and J lost 9, with 9 bases in between. The V gene's germline CDR1 is MGHRA and CDR2 YSYEKL. This CDR3 spans 12 amino acids. The CDR3 reads CASSHITGPQHF. CDR3 DNA sequence: TGCGCCAGCAGCCATATAACAGGGCCCCAGCATTTT.

The rearrangement uses TRBV6-5 and TRBJ1-5; no clear D. CDR1 and CDR2 (germline): MNHEY, SVGAGI. With 8 bases removed from V and 0 bases from J, the gap between germline ends came to 5 bases. CDR3 length equals 12 residues. The CDR3 DNA sequence: TGTGCCAGCGGGTATAGCAATCAGCCCCAGCATTTT. Protein product: CASGYSNQPQHF.

This rearrangement joins TRBV10-3 to TRBJ1-6; weak D call: TRBD1 (6 bases). The CDR3 runs 17 residues. Germline assignment: CDR1 ENHRY and CDR2 SYGVKD. V dropped 3 bases and J dropped 5 bases, with 17 bases sitting between them. CDR3 sequence: CAISEGGADTDNSPLHF. CDR3 nucleotides: TGTGCCATCAGTGAAGGGGGGGCAGACACCGATAATTCACCCCTCCACTTT.

The chain combines TRBV4-1 with TRBJ1-4; D is uncertain. There are 15 residues in the CDR3. CDR1 MGHRA and CDR2 YSYEKL come from the germline V gene. V lost 0 bases and J 7 bases, leaving 12 bases between the germline ends. The DNA of the CDR3 is TGCGCCAGCAGCCAAGAGGGGATGATCAGTGAAAAACTGTTTTTT. It translates to CASSQEGMISEKLFF.

The CDR3 is CASSFGTNQPQHF. The DNA of the CDR3 is TGTGCCAGCAGCTTTGGTACGAATCAGCCCCAGCATTTT. J is TRBJ1-5 and V is TRBV11-2; no definite D call. This CDR3 is 13 amino acids long. V shed 3 bases and J shed 4 bases, with 7 bases lying between them. The germline V gene has CDR1 SGHAT and CDR2 FQNNGV.

The chain joins TRBV29-1 to TRBJ1-5; D not certain. CDR3 length equals 16 residues. V lost 6 bases to trimming and J lost 9 bases, with 27 bases between them. Germline V gene data show CDR1 as SQVTM and CDR2 as ANQGSEA. In nucleotides, the CDR3 is TGCAGCGTCGGCAATGATCAGCAGGTTTTGTGGGTGCCCCAGCATTTT. Translated: CSVGNDQQVLWVPQHF. The full variable domain, rest sourced from reference TRBV29-1 and TRBJ1-5, is SAVISQKPSRDICQRGTSLTIQCQVDSQVTMMFWYRQQPGQSLTLIATANQGSEATYESGFVIDKFPISRPNLTFSTLTVSNMSPEDSSIYLCSVGNDQQVLWVPQHFGDGTRLSIL.

The gene calls are TRBV6-5 and TRBJ1-6; 7 bases are shared with TRBD1. With V trimmed by 6 bases and J by 5 bases, 7 bases remained unmatched. This CDR3 region has 15 residues. CDR1 is MNHEY and CDR2 is SVGAGI in the germline V gene. The CDR3 reads CASRKDRRDNSPLHF. The CDR3 nucleotides are TGTGCCAGCAGGAAGGACAGGCGGGATAATTCACCCCTCCACTTT.

This chain links TRBV6-5 with TRBJ2-5; no clear D. Germline V gene sequence: CDR1 MNHEY, CDR2 SVGAGI. With 8 bases removed from V and 5 bases from J, the gap between germline ends came to 15 bases. The CDR3 covers 13 residues. For the CDR3, the DNA is TGTGCCAGCGGATGGATACTCGAGGAGACCCAGTACTTC. It specifies CASGWILEETQYF.